This T cell receptor beta chain was captured by sequencing in a study of blood T cell repertoires in COVID-19. This CDR3 is built from 14 residues. The J segment lost 2 bases and the V segment lost 5 bases, leaving 5 bases of the junction unmatched. Looked up from germline, CDR1 is MNHEY and CDR2 is SVGAGI. Original methodology: Estimation of nucleated cell counts was performed using reference gene primer amplification. Sequencing was performed with immunoSEQ multiplex PCR; in TCRdb, only in-frame clones are kept and a portion is missing. V, J and clone size reflect that table, while D and trimming were determined from the DNA. Found here are about 250,000 clones, about 85% of them singletons; the top ten hold 3%.

The V gene is TRBV6-5, the J gene TRBJ2-7; 8 positions agree with TRBD1. The sample comprised peripheral blood. The sequence was obtained from a man aged 18 to 29 with active or convalescent COVID-19. Written as DNA, the CDR3 is TGTGCCAGCAGTCGTGGGACAGGACCCTACGAGCAGTACTTC. Encoded protein: CASSRGTGPYEQYF.